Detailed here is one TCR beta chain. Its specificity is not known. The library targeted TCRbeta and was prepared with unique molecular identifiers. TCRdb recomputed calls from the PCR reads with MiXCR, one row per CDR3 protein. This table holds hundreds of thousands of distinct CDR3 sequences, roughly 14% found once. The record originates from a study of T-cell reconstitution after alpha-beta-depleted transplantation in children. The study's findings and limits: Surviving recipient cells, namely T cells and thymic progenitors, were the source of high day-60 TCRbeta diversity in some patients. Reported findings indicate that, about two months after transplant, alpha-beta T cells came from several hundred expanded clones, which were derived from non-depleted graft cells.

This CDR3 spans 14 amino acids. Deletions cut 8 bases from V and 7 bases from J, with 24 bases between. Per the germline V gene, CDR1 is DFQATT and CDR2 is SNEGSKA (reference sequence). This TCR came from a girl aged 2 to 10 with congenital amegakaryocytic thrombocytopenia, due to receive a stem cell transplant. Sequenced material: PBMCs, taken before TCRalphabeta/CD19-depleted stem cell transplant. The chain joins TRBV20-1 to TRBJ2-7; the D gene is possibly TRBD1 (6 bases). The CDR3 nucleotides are TGCAGTCTTTCCGACGGGACACCCTTTTCAGAGCAGTACTTC. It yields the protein CSLSDGTPFSEQYF.